Sequencing of this TCR beta chain was carried out in a study of shared clonotypes between healthy human individuals. Profiling relied on immunoSEQ multiplex PCR, and the TCRdb table lists in-frame clones only, not all of them. The repertoire includes 550,000 to 850,000 clones, about 74% of them detected once, and 1.5% to 2% sits in the top ten. This clone was detected only once. The germline V gene has CDR1 PRHDT and CDR2 FYEKMQ (reference sequence). CDR3 length: 14 residues. Unmatched junction bases numbered 6, after V lost 4 bases and J lost 4 bases. The sample taken for sequencing was memory CD4+ T cells sorted from blood. Sample subset: CD45RA-negative fraction. This clonotype was obtained from a woman aged 25 to 39 in good health. The chain joins TRBV13 to TRBJ1-2; 7 nucleotides line up with TRBD1. The CDR3 protein is CASSSRDRTYGYTF. As DNA, the CDR3 is TGTGCCAGCAGCTCCCGGGACAGAACCTATGGCTACACCTTC.